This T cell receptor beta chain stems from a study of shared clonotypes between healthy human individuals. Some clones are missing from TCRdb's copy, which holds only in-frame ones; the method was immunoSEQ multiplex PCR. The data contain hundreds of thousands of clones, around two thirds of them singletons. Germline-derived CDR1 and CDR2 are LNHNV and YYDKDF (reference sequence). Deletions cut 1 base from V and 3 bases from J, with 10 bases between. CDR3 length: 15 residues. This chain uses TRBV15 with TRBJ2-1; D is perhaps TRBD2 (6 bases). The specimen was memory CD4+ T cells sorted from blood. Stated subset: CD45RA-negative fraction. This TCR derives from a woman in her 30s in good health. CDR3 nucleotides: TGTGCCACCAGCAGAGGTGGCGGGAACTACAATGAGCAGTTCTTC. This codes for CATSRGGGNYNEQFF. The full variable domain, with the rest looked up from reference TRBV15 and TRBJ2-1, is DAMVIQNPRYQVTQFGKPVTLSCSQTLNHNVMYWYQQKSSQAPKLLFHYYDKDFNNEADTPDNFQSRRPNTSFCFLDIRSPGLGDTAMYLCATSRGGGNYNEQFFGPGTRLTVL.